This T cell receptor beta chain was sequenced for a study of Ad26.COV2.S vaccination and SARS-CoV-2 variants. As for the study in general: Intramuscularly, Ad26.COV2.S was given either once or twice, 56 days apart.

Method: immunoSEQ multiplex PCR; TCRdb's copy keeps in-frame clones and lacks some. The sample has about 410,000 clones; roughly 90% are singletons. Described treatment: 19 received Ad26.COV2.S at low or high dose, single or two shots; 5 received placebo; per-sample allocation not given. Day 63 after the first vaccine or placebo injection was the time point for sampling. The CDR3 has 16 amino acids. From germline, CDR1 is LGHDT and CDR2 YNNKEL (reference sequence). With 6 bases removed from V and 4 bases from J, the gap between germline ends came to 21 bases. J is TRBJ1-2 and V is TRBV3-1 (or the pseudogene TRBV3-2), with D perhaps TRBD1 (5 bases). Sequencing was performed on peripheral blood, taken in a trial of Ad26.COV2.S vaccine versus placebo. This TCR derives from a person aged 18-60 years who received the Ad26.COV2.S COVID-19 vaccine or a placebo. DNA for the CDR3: TGTGCCAGCAGTGATACACCAGTGGGGGGAGGCTATGGCTACACCTTC. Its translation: CASSDTPVGGGYGYTF.